This T cell receptor (beta chain) was sequenced for a study of CD8+ T cells in alopecia areata. Overall study results and limits: In scalp, tofacitinib significantly decreased clonality and expanded CD8+ clones among the top 100.

About this clone: Its matching antigen is unknown.

The treatment: oral pan-JAK inhibitor, 5-10 mg twice daily. Alopecia areata patients provided lesional scalp punch biopsies and peripheral blood. Separation by sorting yielded CD4+ and CD8+ T cells from PBMCs. CDR1 is LGHNA and CDR2 is YNFKEQ in the germline V gene. The trim removed 4 bases at V and 1 base at J, leaving 0 bases unmatched. The length of the CDR3 is 15 residues. cDNA prepared by RNA extraction and subsequent reverse transcription served as the template for sequencing. Data came from immunoSEQ multiplex PCR; TCRdb stores just in-frame clones and leaves some out. The sample comprises approximately 150,000 clones, about three fifths of which are singletons, and around 15% rests with the top ten.

This receptor was identified in a human donor with alopecia areata. The sample was CD4+ T cells sorted from blood, taken between weeks 55 and 65, from a patient treated with tofacitinib. The chain employs TRBV4-2 and TRBJ2-3; 12 bases align to TRBD2. CDR3 sequence: CASSRTSGGTDTQYF. The DNA of the CDR3 is TGTGCCAGCAGCCGGACTAGCGGGGGCACAGATACGCAGTATTTT.